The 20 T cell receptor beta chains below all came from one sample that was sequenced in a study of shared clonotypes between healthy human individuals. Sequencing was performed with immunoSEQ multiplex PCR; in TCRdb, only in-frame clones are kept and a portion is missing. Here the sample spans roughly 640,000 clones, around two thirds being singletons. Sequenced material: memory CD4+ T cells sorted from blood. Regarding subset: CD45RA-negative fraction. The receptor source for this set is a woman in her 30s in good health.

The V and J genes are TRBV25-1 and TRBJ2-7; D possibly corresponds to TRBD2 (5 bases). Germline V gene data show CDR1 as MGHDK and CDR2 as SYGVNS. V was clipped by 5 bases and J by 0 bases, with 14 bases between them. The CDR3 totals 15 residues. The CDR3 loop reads CASSPKAGGSYEQYF. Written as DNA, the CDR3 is TGTGCCAGCAGTCCGAAGGCGGGCGGCTCCTACGAGCAGTACTTC.

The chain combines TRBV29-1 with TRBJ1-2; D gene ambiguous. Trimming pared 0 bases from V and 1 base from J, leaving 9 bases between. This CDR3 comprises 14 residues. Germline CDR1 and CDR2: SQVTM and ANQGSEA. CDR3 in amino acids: CSVEDRTINYGYTF. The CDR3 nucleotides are TGCAGCGTTGAAGATCGGACGATTAACTATGGCTACACCTTC.

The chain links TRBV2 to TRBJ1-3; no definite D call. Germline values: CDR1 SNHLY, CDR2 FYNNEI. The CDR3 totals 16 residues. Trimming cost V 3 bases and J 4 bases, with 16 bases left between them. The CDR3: CASSDRQARWGNTIYF. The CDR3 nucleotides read TGTGCCAGCAGTGATAGGCAGGCGCGTTGGGGAAACACCATATATTTT.

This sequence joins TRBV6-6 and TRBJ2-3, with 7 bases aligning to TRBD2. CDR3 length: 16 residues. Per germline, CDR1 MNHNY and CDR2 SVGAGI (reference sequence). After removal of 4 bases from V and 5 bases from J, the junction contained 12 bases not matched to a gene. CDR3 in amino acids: CASSSPFAGVLDTQYF. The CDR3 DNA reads TGTGCCAGCAGTTCCCCATTTGCGGGGGTTTTAGATACGCAGTATTTT.

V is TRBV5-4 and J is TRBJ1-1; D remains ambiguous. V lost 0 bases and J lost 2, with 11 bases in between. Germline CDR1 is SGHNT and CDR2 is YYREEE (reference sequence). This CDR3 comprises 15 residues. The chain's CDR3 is CASSLGGRVNTEAFF. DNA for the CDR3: TGTGCCAGCAGCTTGGGAGGGAGGGTCAACACTGAAGCTTTCTTT.

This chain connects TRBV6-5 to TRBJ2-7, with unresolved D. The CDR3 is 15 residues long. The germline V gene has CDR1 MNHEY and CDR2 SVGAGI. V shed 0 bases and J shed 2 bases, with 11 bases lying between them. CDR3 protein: CASSYSRWGTYEQYF. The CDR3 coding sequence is TGTGCCAGCAGTTACTCGAGATGGGGAACCTACGAGCAGTACTTC.

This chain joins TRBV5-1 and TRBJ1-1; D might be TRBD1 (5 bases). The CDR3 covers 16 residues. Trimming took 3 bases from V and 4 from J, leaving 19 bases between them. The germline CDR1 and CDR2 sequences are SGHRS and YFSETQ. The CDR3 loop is CASSSGIDRKTTEAFF. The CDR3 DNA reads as TGCGCCAGCAGCTCCGGGATCGACAGAAAAACCACTGAAGCTTTCTTT. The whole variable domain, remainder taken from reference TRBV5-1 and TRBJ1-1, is KAGVTQTPRYLIKTRGQQVTLSCSPISGHRSVSWYQQTPGQGLQFLFEYFSETQRNKGNFPGRFSGRQFSNSRSEMNVSTLELGDSALYLCASSSGIDRKTTEAFFGQGTRLTVV.

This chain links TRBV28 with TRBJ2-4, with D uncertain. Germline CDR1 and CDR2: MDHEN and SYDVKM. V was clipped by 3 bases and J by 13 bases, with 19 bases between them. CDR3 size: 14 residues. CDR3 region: CASSFLSRSRVQYF. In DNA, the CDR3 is TGTGCCAGCAGTTTTTTGTCCAGATCTAGAGTACAGTACTTC.

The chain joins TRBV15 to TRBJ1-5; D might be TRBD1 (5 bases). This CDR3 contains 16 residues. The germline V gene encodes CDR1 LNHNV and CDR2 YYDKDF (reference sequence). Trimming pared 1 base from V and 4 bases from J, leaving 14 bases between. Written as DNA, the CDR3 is TGTGCCACCAGCAGAGTTCACCGACAGAGAAATCAGCCCCAGCATTTT. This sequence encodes CATSRVHRQRNQPQHF.

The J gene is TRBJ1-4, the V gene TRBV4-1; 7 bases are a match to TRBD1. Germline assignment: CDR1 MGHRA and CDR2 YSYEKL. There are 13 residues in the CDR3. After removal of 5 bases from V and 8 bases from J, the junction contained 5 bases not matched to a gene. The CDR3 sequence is CASSTRQGEKLFF. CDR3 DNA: TGCGCCAGCAGCACCCGACAGGGAGAAAAACTGTTTTTT.

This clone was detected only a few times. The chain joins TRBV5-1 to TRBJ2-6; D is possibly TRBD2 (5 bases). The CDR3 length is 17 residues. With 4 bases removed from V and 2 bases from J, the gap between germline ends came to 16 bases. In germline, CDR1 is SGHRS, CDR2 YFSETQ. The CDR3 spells CASSTVAFGTGANVLTF. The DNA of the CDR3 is TGCGCCAGCAGCACAGTGGCCTTCGGGACTGGGGCCAACGTCCTGACTTTC.

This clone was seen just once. CDR3 in DNA: TGTGCCAGCTCACCAGGGGACCCACTGTTTTTT. Its protein product is CASSPGDPLFF. V is TRBV18 and J is TRBJ1-4; a possible D gene is TRBD1 (5 bases). The V gene's germline CDR1 is KGHSH and CDR2 LQKENI. Deletions cut 2 bases from V and 13 bases from J, with 8 bases between. The CDR3 runs 11 residues.

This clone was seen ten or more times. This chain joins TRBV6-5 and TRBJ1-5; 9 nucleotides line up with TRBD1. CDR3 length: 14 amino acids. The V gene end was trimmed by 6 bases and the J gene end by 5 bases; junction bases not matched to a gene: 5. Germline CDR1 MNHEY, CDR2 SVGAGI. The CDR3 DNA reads TGTGCCAGCAGCATACAGGGGGCTGATCAGCCCCAGCATTTT. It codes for CASSIQGADQPQHF.

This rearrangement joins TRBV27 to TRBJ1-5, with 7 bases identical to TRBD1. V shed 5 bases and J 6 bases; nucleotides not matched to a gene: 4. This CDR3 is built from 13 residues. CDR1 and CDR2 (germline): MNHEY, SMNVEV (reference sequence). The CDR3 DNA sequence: TGTGCCAGCAGTAGACAGGGAAGTCAGCCCCAGCATTTT. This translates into CASSRQGSQPQHF.

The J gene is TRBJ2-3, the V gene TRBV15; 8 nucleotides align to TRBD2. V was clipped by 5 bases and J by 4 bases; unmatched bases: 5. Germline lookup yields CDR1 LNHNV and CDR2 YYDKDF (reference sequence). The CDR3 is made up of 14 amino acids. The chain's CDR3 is CATSGTRWADTQYF. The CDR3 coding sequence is TGTGCCACCAGCGGGACTAGATGGGCAGATACGCAGTATTTT.

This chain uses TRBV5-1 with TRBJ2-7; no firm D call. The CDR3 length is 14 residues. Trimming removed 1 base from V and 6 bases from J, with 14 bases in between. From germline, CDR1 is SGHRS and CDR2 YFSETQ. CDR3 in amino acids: CASSLTGVGSEQYF. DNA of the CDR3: TGCGCCAGCAGCTTGACGGGTGTTGGCTCCGAGCAGTACTTC.

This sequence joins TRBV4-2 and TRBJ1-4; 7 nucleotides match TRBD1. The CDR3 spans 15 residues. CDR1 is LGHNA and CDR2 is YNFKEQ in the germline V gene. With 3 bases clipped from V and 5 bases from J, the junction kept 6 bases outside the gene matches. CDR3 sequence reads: CASSQTGLENEKLFF. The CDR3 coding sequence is TGTGCCAGCAGCCAGACAGGGTTAGAAAATGAAAAACTGTTTTTT.

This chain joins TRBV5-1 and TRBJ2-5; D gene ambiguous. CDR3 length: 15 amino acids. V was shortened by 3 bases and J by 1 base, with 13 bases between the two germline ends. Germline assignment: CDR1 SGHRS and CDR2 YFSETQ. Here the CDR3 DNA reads TGCGCCAGCAGCTCCCCGGGTCCCACCCAAGAGACCCAGTACTTC. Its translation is CASSSPGPTQETQYF.

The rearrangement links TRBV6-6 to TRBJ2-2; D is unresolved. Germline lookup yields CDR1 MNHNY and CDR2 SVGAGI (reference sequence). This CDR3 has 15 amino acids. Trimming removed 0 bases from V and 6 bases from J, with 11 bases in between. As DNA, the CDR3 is TGTGCCAGCAGTTACTCGAAGGGTAAACCCGGGGAGCTGTTTTTT. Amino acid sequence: CASSYSKGKPGELFF.

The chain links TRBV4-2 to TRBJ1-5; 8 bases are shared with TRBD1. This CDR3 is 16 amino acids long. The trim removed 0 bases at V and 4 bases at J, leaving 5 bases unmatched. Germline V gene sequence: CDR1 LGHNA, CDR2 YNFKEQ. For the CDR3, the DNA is TGTGCCAGCAGCCAAGAGAAGGGGACAGGAAATCAGCCCCAGCATTTT. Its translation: CASSQEKGTGNQPQHF.